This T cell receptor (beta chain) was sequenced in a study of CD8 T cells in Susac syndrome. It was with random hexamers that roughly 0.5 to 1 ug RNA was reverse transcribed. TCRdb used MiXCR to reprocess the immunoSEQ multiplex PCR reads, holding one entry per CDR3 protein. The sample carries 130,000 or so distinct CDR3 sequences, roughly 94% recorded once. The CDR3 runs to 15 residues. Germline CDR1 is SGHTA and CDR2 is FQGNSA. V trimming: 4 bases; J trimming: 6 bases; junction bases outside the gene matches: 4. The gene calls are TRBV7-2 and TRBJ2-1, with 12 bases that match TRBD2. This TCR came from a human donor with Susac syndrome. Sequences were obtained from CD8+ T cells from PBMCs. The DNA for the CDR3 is TGTGCCAGCAGCTCTAGCGGGGGGGCATTCAATGAGCAGTTCTTC. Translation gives CASSSSGGAFNEQFF.